This T cell receptor (beta chain) originates from a study of vaccination and CD4 T cells after COVID-19. Study at large: Culture controls were given either a CEFX pool, an HIV-1 Nef pool, or no peptide. The study's findings and limits: The rise in median SARS-CoV-2-reactive clonotypes, from around 20 to 38, was not significant.

V lost 1 base to trimming and J lost 3 bases, with 15 bases between them. Germline-derived CDR1 and CDR2 are LGHNA and YNFKEQ. The length of the CDR3 is 16 residues. As concerns this clonotype: Its cognate antigen is unknown.

Indicated treatment: roughly ten-day PBMC culture with coronavirus spike peptide pools or control peptides (ViraFEST assay). Replacement of half the medium with fresh IL-2 medium took place on days 3 and 7. The Oncomine TCR Beta short-read assay was applied to DNA of cultured CD4+ T cells. TCRdb used MiXCR to reprocess the PCR reads, holding one entry per CDR3 protein. This sample yields 15,000 to 20,000 distinct CDR3 sequences, of which 55% to 75% are seen a single time; about 10% belongs to the top ten. The V gene is TRBV4-2, the J gene TRBJ1-1, with a weak D call TRBD1 (6 bases). The clonotype was recovered from a human donor who had recovered from COVID-19. The sequenced material came from CD4+ T cells from blood, cultured in vitro. The CDR3 loop reads CASSQVLQGADTEAFF. CDR3 DNA: TGTGCCAGCAGCCAAGTCCTACAGGGAGCGGACACTGAAGCTTTCTTT.